This TCR beta chain was observed in a study of control samples from healthy donors and cancer patients. Generated by immunoSEQ multiplex PCR, the TCRdb table keeps only in-frame clones and is missing some. The sample has about 79,000 clones, under 95% seen once. Sequences were obtained from PBMCs. The receptor was isolated from a woman aged 40 to 50 with lung cancer.

DNA of the CDR3: TGTGCCAGTAAACGGACAGCGGGGTATAATGAAAAACTGTTTTTT. Translating it yields CASKRTAGYNEKLFF. J is TRBJ1-4 and V is TRBV2; a possible D gene is TRBD1 (6 bases). Germline CDR1 reads SNHLY; CDR2 reads FYNNEI. The CDR3 length is 15 residues. Deletions cut 9 bases from V and 4 bases from J, with 18 bases between.